A selection of T cell receptor beta chains follows, all from one sample in a study of CD8 T cells in Susac syndrome. MiXCR, run by TCRdb on the immunoSEQ multiplex PCR reads, gives a single entry per CDR3 protein. The sample has under 200,000 distinct CDR3 sequences, approximately 95% seen once; the top ten hold around 0.16%. Sequencing was done on a sample of CD8+ T cells from PBMCs. The receptors were sampled from a human donor with Susac syndrome. The CDR3 runs from the conserved cysteine through the conserved F or W. D genes are given only for firm matches. Size values are once, few and many counts, or a class for expanded clones, and some rows have none.

clone size	V gene	D gene	J gene	CDR3 length	CDR3 protein	CDR3 DNA
NA	TRBV29-1	NA	TRBJ1-4	15	CSVVYLEDSNEKLFF	TGCAGCGTTGTGTATCTAGAGGACTCCAATGAAAAACTGTTTTTT
NA	TRBV7-8	TRBD1	TRBJ2-5	16	CASSPTGTGGRETQYF	TGTGCCAGCAGCCCGACCGGGACAGGGGGCCGGGAGACCCAGTACTTC
NA	TRBV2	NA	TRBJ2-3	11	CARKVSDTQYF	TGTGCCAGAAAAGTATCAGATACGCAGTATTTT
NA	TRBV13	NA	TRBJ1-1	14	CASSPQTRPTEAFF	TGTGCCAGCAGCCCTCAAACGAGACCCACTGAAGCTTTCTTT
NA	TRBV2	NA	TRBJ2-1	15	CASSDREDYRNEQFF	TGTGCCAGCAGTGATAGGGAGGACTACCGCAATGAGCAGTTCTTC
NA	TRBV5-1	NA	TRBJ1-1	11	CASSADSEAFF	TGCGCCAGCAGCGCGGACTCTGAAGCTTTCTTT
NA	TRBV18	TRBD1	TRBJ1-4	15	CASSPLTGSNEKLFF	TGTGCCAGCTCACCATTGACAGGGTCTAATGAAAAACTGTTTTTT
NA	TRBV4-2	TRBD2	TRBJ2-5	15	CASSQEGLVDETQYF	TGTGCCAGCAGCCAAGAAGGACTAGTCGACGAGACCCAGTACTTC
NA	TRBV5-1	TRBD1	TRBJ1-1	16	CASSLAIYRGLEEAFF	TGCGCCAGCAGCTTGGCGATCTACAGGGGATTGGAAGAAGCTTTCTTT
NA	TRBV7-9	TRBD1	TRBJ1-6	15	CASSLETGVGSPLHF	TGTGCCAGCAGCTTAGAGACAGGGGTAGGTTCACCCCTCCACTTT
NA	TRBV27	NA	TRBJ2-7	14	CASSSYDGTYEQYF	TGTGCCAGCAGTAGCTACGACGGAACCTACGAGCAGTACTTC
NA	TRBV11-3	NA	TRBJ2-3	13	CASSTTGTDTQYF	TGTGCCAGCAGCACAACCGGCACAGATACGCAGTATTTT
NA	TRBV6-5	NA	TRBJ2-3	15	CASSYTTTSTDTQYF	TGTGCCAGCAGTTATACGACTACTAGCACAGATACGCAGTATTTT
once	TRBV29-1	TRBD1	TRBJ2-3	13	CSVEGLGTGEQYF	TGCAGCGTTGAAGGCCTCGGGACAGGAGAGCAGTATTTT
NA	TRBV20-1	NA	TRBJ2-7	13	CSARGVLSYEQYF	TGCAGTGCTAGAGGGGTCCTCTCCTACGAGCAGTACTTC
NA	TRBV10-3	NA	TRBJ2-5	12	CAISEVKETQYF	TGTGCCATCAGTGAGGTTAAGGAGACCCAGTACTTC
NA	TRBV28	NA	TRBJ2-7	14	CASSPGSLGYEQYF	TGTGCCAGCAGTCCTGGCTCCCTTGGATACGAGCAGTACTTC
NA	TRBV15	TRBD1	TRBJ2-1	17	CATSKGSPAGGYNEQFF	TGTGCCACCAGCAAAGGATCTCCGGCAGGGGGTTACAATGAGCAGTTCTTC
NA	TRBV12-3/TRBV12-4	NA	TRBJ2-3	12	CASSQERDTQYF	TGTGCCAGCAGTCAAGAGCGGGATACGCAGTATTTT
NA	TRBV3-1	NA	TRBJ2-1	14	CASSQETESNEQFF	TGTGCCAGCAGCCAAGAGACAGAATCGAATGAGCAGTTCTTC
NA	TRBV7-6	NA	TRBJ1-1	12	CASSLGSSEAFF	TGTGCCAGCAGCTTAGGTTCGAGTGAAGCTTTCTTT
NA	TRBV3-1	NA	TRBJ2-3	16	CASSQDRTEGPDTQYF	TGTGCCAGCAGCCAAGATCGAACCGAGGGCCCAGATACGCAGTATTTT
NA	TRBV12-3/TRBV12-4	NA	TRBJ2-7	13	CASSSDLTYEQYF	TGTGCCAGCAGCTCGGACCTTACCTACGAGCAGTACTTC
NA	TRBV12-3/TRBV12-4	NA	TRBJ1-2	13	CASSLGNYYGYTF	TGTGCCAGCAGTTTGGGGAACTATTACGGCTACACCTTC
NA	TRBV7-7	NA	TRBJ2-2	12	CASSSEEGELFF	TGTGCTAGCAGCTCCGAGGAGGGGGAGCTGTTTTTT
NA	TRBV3-1	NA	TRBJ2-7	14	CASSQATRSVEQYF	TGTGCCAGCAGCCAAGCGACTAGGTCTGTCGAGCAGTACTTC
NA	TRBV5-1	NA	TRBJ1-1	13	CASSLEGTGRAFF	TGCGCCAGCAGCTTGGAGGGTACCGGTCGGGCTTTCTTT
NA	TRBV7-3	NA	TRBJ2-7	13	CASSLTKTYEQYF	TGTGCCAGCAGCTTAACAAAAACCTACGAGCAGTACTTC
NA	TRBV5-4	TRBD2	TRBJ2-7	17	CASSFISLAGVPYEQYF	TGTGCCAGCAGCTTTATAAGTCTAGCGGGAGTCCCCTACGAGCAGTACTTC
few	TRBV7-8	NA	TRBJ2-3	14	CASSLVGSTDTQYF	TGTGCCAGCAGCTTAGTTGGGAGCACAGATACGCAGTATTTT
NA	TRBV9	TRBD2	TRBJ2-3	16	CASSASGGGDPDTQYF	TGTGCCAGCAGCGCTAGTGGCGGGGGGGATCCAGATACGCAGTATTTT
NA	TRBV11-2	NA	TRBJ2-7	15	CASSLGDVAAYEQYF	TGTGCCAGCAGCTTGGGTGACGTTGCGGCCTACGAGCAGTACTTC